This record looks at one TCR beta chain sequence and its context. What this receptor recognizes is not known. No much larger clonotype is one base removed from it; base qualities were not supplied. The same CDR3 is also encoded by other DNA sequences in this sample. From each donor, a single peripheral blood sample of approximately 120 mL on average was drawn into heparinised tubes. Naive, central memory, regulatory and stem cell-like memory CD4+ T cells were sorted on a BD FACSAria II using a panel including CD45RO, CCR7, CD25, CD127, CD95 and CD27. A purity above 95% was achieved for all sorted populations. PBMCs were isolated immediately by Lymphoprep density gradient centrifugation and stained directly without culture. So that batch effects would be minimized, each experiment stained and sorted samples in pairs, pairing one healthy donor with one patient. The entire amount of isolated RNA was reverse transcribed using the High Capacity cDNA Reverse Transcription Kit, so the sequenced TCRB transcripts were expressed ones. Deep immunoSEQ sequencing was performed on naive, central memory and regulatory T cell samples, with an average of roughly 3.5 million total reads per sample. Sorted cells were lysed in RLT buffer, and RNA was extracted using DNase-treated RNeasy Micro or Mini kits according to cell number. Each cell subset was processed separately to prevent cross-contamination, with patient and healthy donor samples processed together. TCRB sequences were amplified from cDNA with the immunoSEQ multiplex PCR, producing 87-bp fragments spanning the CDR3 region. The amplicons were sequenced using the Illumina HiSeq platform. From the authors' description of their analysis: Synthetic template baselines were used to correct PCR bias computationally, reads within Hamming distance 2 were collapsed, and singletons that could not be merged were discarded. Reads were aligned against IMGT to assign V, D and J genes, CDR3 length and insertions or deletions at six rearrangement sites. Within each subset, clonotype counts were normalized to sorted cell number, and only after that were true diversity and Gini coefficients computed with the tcR R package. The overlap coefficient, calculated on TCRB nucleotide sequences, was used to quantify repertoire sharing. As a proxy for the pre-selection repertoire, out-of-frame TCRB sequences from naive cells were analyzed. Here the immuneACCESS table is served through TCRdb, limited to in-frame sequences with V and J called. Missing clones are a known gap in these copies; in checked studies unresolved V genes cover under half, and the rest lacks a known reason. V and J calls and clone size come straight from that table; D and trimming were deduced from the DNA. This sample holds hundreds of thousands of clones; around 16% were observed only once. The top ten hold approximately 0.099% of the sample.

The CDR3 starts with the cysteine, ends with the phenylalanine, and has 14 residues. The kept DNA is CDR3 alone, 42 bases in frame from the first base. V and J lose 5 bases and 0 bases, and a span of 9 bases separates them. CDR1 and CDR2, per the germline V gene, are SGHTA and FQGNSA. The data belong to a study of beta chain features in type 1 diabetes (dated by TCRdb to 2016 to 2019). Turning to the overall study: Mean age, gender distribution, total cell number and subset yield were not different between patients and healthy donors. Across all samples, fewer than 110,000,000 sorted cells were examined, and cell number per subset correlated strongly with RNA yield. The study compared the TCRB repertoires of sorted circulating CD4+ T cell subsets in recently diagnosed type 1 diabetes patients with those in matched healthy donors. Whereas all 30 or so donors provided naive and central memory subsets, regulatory and stem cell-like memory subsets were isolated from just 8 patients and about eight healthy donors. Study-level results and caveats: Fewer insertions and more nucleotide deletions at VDJ recombination sites were observed in patients with type 1 diabetes, implying thymic rearrangement abnormalities. Shorter templates might have been favored by PCR, but patient and control samples were amplified and corrected together, so both groups would have been affected equally by any skew. Because cDNA was sequenced instead of genomic DNA, activated cells with high expression could be over-represented, although the groups did not differ in activation or CD3 levels. A moderate but significant shortening of TCRB CDR3 length was observed in type 1 diabetes patients in all four CD4+ subsets. Naive, central memory and regulatory TCRB repertoires appeared to be more similar among patients than among healthy donors. Because small numbers of individuals were included in the HLA sub-analyses, any influence of HLA type on TCRB rearrangement was left unresolved.

The chain joins TRBV7-2 to TRBJ2-3; the D segment could be TRBD1, given 5 matching bases. The sample comprised naive CD4+ T cells from blood. Sample cell subset or site, as interpreted from the label and publication: true naive CD4+ T cells. This receptor was taken from a man younger than 35 in good health. The sequenced DNA is TGTGCCAGCAGCCTCAGACAGAGCACAGATACGCAGTATTTT. It specifies CASSLRQSTDTQYF.